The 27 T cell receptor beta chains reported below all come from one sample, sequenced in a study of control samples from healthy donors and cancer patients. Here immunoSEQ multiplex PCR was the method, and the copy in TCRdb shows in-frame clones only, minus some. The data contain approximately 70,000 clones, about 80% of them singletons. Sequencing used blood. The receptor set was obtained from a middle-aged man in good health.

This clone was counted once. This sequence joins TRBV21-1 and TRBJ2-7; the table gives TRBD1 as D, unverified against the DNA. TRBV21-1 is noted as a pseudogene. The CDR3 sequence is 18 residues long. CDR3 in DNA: TGTGCCAACCTTTTGCCCAGGGGGCCAACCCTCATAAACTACGAGCAGTACTTC. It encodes CANLLPRGPTLINYEQYF.

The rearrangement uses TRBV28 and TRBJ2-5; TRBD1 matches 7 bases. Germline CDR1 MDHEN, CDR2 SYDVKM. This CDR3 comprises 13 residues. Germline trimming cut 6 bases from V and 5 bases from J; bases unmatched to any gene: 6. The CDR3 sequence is CASSHYRGETQYF. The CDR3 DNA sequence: TGTGCCAGCAGCCATTACAGGGGCGAGACCCAGTACTTC.

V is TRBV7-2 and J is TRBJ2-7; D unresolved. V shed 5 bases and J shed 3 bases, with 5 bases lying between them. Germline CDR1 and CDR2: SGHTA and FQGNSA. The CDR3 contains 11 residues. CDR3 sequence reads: CASSRGYEQYF. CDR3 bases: TGTGCCAGCAGCCGTGGCTACGAGCAGTACTTC.

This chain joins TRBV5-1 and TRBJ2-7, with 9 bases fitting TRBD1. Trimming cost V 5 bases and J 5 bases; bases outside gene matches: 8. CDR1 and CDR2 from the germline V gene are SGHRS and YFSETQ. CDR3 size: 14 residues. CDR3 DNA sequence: TGCGCCAGCAGAGTAGGACAGGGGAAGAACGAGCAGTACTTC. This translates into CASRVGQGKNEQYF.

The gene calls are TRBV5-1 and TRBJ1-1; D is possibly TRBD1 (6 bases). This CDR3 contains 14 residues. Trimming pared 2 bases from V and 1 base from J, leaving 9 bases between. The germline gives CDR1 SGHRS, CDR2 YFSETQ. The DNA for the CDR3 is TGCGCCAGCAGCTTACAGGGTTGGAACACTGAAGCTTTCTTT. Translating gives CASSLQGWNTEAFF.

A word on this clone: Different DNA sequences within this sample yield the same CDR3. The CDR3 region has the DNA TGTGCCAGCAGCCGCGACGGCTCCTACGAGCAGTACTTC. Encoded protein: CASSRDGSYEQYF. The gene calls are TRBV7-9 and TRBJ2-7; no definite D call. Germline-derived CDR1 and CDR2 are SEHNR and FQNEAQ (reference sequence). Between the trimmed V and J ends, which lost 5 bases and 0 bases, there was a span of 8 bases. The CDR3 is made up of 13 amino acids.

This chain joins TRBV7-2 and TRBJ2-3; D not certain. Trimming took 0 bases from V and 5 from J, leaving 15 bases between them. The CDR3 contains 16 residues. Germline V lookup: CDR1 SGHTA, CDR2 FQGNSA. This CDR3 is CASSLAWVSLVDTQYF. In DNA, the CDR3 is TGTGCCAGCAGCTTAGCCTGGGTTTCCCTGGTAGATACGCAGTATTTT.

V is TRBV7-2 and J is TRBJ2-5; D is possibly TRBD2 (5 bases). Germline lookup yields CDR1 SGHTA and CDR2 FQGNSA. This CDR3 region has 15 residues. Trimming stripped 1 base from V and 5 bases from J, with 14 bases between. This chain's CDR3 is CASSLGRVPSETQYF. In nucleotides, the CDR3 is TGTGCCAGCAGCTTAGGGCGGGTCCCCTCGGAGACCCAGTACTTC.

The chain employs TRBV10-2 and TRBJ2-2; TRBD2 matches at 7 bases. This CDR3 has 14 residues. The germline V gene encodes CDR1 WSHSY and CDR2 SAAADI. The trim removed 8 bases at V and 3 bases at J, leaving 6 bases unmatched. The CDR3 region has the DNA TGCGCCAGCCTGAGCGGGGTCGACACCGGGGAGCTGTTTTTT. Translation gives CASLSGVDTGELFF.

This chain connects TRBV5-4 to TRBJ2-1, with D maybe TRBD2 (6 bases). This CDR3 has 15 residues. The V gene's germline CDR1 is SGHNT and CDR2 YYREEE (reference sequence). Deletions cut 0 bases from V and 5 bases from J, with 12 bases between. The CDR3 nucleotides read TGTGCCAGCAGCTTGGCCGGGACTCGACACAATGAGCAGTTCTTC. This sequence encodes CASSLAGTRHNEQFF.

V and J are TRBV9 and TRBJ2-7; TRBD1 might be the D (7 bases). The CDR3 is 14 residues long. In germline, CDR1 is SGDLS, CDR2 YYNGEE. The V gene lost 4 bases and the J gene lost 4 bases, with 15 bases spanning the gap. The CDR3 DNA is TGTGCCAGCAGCCGACAGGGAGGAGATTACGAGCAGTACTTC. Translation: CASSRQGGDYEQYF.

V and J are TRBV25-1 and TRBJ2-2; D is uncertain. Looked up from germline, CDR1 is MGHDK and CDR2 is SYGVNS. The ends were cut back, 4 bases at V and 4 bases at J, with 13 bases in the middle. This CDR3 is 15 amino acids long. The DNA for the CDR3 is TGTGCCAGCAGTGCCATCGGTTGGGGCACCGGGGAGCTGTTTTTT. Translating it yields CASSAIGWGTGELFF.

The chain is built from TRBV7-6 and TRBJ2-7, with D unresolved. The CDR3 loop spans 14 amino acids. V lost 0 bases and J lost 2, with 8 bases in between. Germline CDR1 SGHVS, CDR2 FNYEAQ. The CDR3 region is CASSLARNPYEQYF. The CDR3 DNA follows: TGTGCCAGCAGCTTAGCGCGGAACCCCTACGAGCAGTACTTC.

The CDR3 loop is CASSLERGGTDTQYF. The DNA for the CDR3 is TGTGCCAGCAGCTTGGAGCGGGGGGGAACAGATACGCAGTATTTT. The V and J genes are TRBV5-6 and TRBJ2-3; 10 bases agree with TRBD2. CDR3 length: 15 residues. V was pared by 0 bases and J by 3 bases, with 1 base of the junction left unmatched. Germline values: CDR1 SGHDT, CDR2 YYEEEE.

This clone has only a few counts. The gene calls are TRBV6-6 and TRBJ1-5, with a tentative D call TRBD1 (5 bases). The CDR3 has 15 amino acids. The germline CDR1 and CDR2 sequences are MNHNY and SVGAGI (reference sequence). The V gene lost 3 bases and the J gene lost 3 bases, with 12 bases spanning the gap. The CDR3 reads CASSYSRAVNQPQHF. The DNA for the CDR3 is TGTGCCAGCAGTTATAGCAGGGCAGTCAATCAGCCCCAGCATTTT.

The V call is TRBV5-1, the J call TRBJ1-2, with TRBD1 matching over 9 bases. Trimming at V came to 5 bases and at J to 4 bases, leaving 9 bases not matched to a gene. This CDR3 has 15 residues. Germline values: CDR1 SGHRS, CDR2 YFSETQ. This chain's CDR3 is CASSSQGARGYGYTF. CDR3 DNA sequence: TGCGCCAGCAGTTCACAGGGGGCTCGAGGCTATGGCTACACCTTC.

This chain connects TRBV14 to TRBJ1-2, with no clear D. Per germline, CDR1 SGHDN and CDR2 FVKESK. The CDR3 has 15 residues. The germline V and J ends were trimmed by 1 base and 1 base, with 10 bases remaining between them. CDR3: CASSQGRVFNYGYTF. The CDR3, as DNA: TGTGCCAGCAGCCAAGGGCGAGTTTTTAACTATGGCTACACCTTC. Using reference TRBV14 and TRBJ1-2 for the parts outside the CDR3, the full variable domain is EAGVTQFPSHSVIEKGQTVTLRCDPISGHDNLYWYRRVMGKEIKFLLHFVKESKQDESGMPNNRFLAERTGGTYSTLKVQPAELEDSGVYFCASSQGRVFNYGYTFGSGTRLTVV.

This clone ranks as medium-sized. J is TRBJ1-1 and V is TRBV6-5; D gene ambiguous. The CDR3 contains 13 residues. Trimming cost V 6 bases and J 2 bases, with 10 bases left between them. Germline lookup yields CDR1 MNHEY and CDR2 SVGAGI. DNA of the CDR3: TGTGCCAGCAGCCGAGCAGGCAACACTGAAGCTTTCTTT. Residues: CASSRAGNTEAFF.

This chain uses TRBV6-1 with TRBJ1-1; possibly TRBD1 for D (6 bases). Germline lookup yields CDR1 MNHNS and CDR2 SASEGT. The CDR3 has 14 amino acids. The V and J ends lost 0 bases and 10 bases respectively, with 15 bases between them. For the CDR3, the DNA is TGTGCCAGCAGTGAAGCGGTGAGGACAGTAGCAGCTTTCTTT. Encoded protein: CASSEAVRTVAAFF.

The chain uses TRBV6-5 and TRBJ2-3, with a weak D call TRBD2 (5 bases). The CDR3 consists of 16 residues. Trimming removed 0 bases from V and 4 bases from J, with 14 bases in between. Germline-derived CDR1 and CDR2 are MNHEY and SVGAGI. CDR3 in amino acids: CASSYSVAMRADTQYF. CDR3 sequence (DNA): TGTGCCAGCAGTTACTCGGTAGCGATGAGGGCAGATACGCAGTATTTT.

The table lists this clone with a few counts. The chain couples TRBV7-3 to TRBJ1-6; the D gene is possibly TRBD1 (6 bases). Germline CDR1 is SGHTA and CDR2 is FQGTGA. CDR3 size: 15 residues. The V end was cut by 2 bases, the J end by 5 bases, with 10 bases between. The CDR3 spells CASSLAGHHNSPLHF. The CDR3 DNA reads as TGTGCCAGCAGCTTAGCGGGACACCATAATTCACCCCTCCACTTT.

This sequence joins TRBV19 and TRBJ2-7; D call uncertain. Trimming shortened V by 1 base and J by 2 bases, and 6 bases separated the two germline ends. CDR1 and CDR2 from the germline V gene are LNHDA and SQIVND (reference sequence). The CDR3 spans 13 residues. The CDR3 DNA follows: TGTGCCAGTAGTATAGTTGGTACCTACGAGCAGTACTTC. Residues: CASSIVGTYEQYF.

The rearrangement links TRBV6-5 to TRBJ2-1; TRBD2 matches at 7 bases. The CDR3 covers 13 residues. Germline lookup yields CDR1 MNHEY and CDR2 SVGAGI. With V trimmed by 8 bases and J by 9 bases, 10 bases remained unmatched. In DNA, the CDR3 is TGTGCCAGCGGCCACCGGGACTATGCTGAGCAGTTCTTC. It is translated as CASGHRDYAEQFF.

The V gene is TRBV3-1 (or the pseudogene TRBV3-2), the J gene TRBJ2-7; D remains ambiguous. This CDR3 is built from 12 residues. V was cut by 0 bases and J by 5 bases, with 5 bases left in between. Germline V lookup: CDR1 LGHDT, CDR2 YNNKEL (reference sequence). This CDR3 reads CASSQDENEQYF. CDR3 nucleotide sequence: TGTGCCAGCAGCCAAGATGAAAACGAGCAGTACTTC.

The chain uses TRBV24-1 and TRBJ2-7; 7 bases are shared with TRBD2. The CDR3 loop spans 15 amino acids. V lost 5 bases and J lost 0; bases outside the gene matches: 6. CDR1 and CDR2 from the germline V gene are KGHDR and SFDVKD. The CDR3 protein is CATSVRAGNSYEQYF. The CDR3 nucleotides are TGTGCCACCAGTGTACGAGCGGGGAACTCCTACGAGCAGTACTTC.

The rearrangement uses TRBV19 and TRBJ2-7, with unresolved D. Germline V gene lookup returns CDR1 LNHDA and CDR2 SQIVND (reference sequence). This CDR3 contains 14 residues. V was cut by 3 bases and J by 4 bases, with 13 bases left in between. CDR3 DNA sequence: TGTGCCAGTAGTATCCGGCAAAGGAATTACGAGCAGTACTTC. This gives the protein CASSIRQRNYEQYF.

The CDR3 nucleotides are TGTGCCAGCAGTGACCAGGGACTAGCGGGTAACAATGAGCAGTTCTTC. Its translation: CASSDQGLAGNNEQFF. The rearrangement joins TRBV2 to TRBJ2-1; 12 bases agree with TRBD2. V was clipped by 3 bases and J by 5 bases; unmatched bases: 5. The CDR3 runs to 16 residues. Germline assignment: CDR1 SNHLY and CDR2 FYNNEI.